The 25 T cell receptor beta chains reported below all come from one sample, sequenced in a study of beta chain features in type 1 diabetes. Expressed TCRB transcripts were sequenced because the isolated RNA had all been reverse transcribed beforehand. Only in-frame clones appear in the TCRdb table, and some are missing; sequencing was by immunoSEQ multiplex PCR. The sample has just over 450,000 clones, roughly 31% seen once. Sequencing was performed on naive CD4+ T cells from blood. The receptors here all came from a man aged 18 to 29 in good health.

V is TRBV7-3 and J is TRBJ2-1; 16 positions match TRBD2. The CDR3 loop spans 16 amino acids. Germline V gene sequence: CDR1 SGHTA, CDR2 FQGTGA. V shed 1 base, J shed 10 bases, and the junction held 4 bases outside the gene matches. CDR3 in amino acids: CASSLMGLAGGHEQFF. Here the CDR3 DNA reads TGTGCCAGCAGCTTAATGGGACTAGCGGGAGGGCACGAGCAGTTCTTC.

The V gene is TRBV4-1, the J gene TRBJ1-2; 7 positions agree with TRBD1. The CDR3 runs to 15 residues. Trimming took 0 bases from V and 5 from J; bases not matched to a gene: 6. Per germline, CDR1 MGHRA and CDR2 YSYEKL. CDR3 loop: CASSQERGQAYGYTF. For the CDR3, the DNA is TGCGCCAGCAGCCAAGAAAGGGGGCAGGCGTATGGCTACACCTTC.

This clone was counted a few times. The DNA of the CDR3 is TGCAGCGGGAGAAGGACTAGCGGGACCGCGAACACCGGGGAGCTGTTTTTT. Protein sequence: CSGRRTSGTANTGELFF. V usage is TRBV29-1 and J usage is TRBJ2-2; 12 nucleotides align to TRBD2. Germline CDR1 and CDR2: SQVTM and ANQGSEA. The trim removed 7 bases at V and 0 bases at J, leaving 9 bases unmatched. The CDR3 is 17 residues long.

This clone was detected only a few times. V and J are TRBV18 and TRBJ2-7; 7 nucleotides agree with TRBD1. CDR3 size: 15 residues. CDR1 is KGHSH, CDR2 LQKENI, per germline. V trimming: 5 bases; J trimming: 5 bases; junction bases outside the gene matches: 12. The DNA for the CDR3 is TGTGCCAGCTCATACCGGGAACAGGGGAGAGACGAGCAGTACTTC. This gives the protein CASSYREQGRDEQYF.

The chain recombines TRBV15 with TRBJ2-2, with D unclear. This CDR3 is built from 13 residues. The V gene's germline CDR1 is LNHNV and CDR2 YYDKDF (reference sequence). V was shortened by 3 bases and J by 4 bases, with 6 bases between the two germline ends. This chain's CDR3 is CATSRVGTGELFF. DNA of the CDR3: TGTGCCACCAGCAGGGTGGGCACCGGGGAGCTGTTTTTT. The whole variable domain, filled in from reference TRBV15 and TRBJ2-2, reads DAMVIQNPRYQVTQFGKPVTLSCSQTLNHNVMYWYQQKSSQAPKLLFHYYDKDFNNEADTPDNFQSRRPNTSFCFLDIRSPGLGDTAMYLCATSRVGTGELFFGEGSRLTVL.

CDR3 in DNA: TGTGCCAGCAGCTCGACTAGTTTCTACAATGAGCAGTTCTTC. Its protein is CASSSTSFYNEQFF. The chain employs TRBV9 and TRBJ2-1; perhaps TRBD2 as D (6 bases). Per germline, CDR1 SGDLS and CDR2 YYNGEE. The CDR3 spans 14 residues. The germline V and J ends were trimmed by 4 bases and 3 bases, with 11 bases remaining between them.

This chain connects TRBV10-3 to TRBJ2-2, with 12 bases lining up with TRBD2. J was trimmed by 2 bases and V by 3 bases; bases with no gene match: 13. This CDR3 comprises 20 residues. Per the germline V gene, CDR1 is ENHRY and CDR2 is SYGVKD. The CDR3 bases are TGTGCCATCAGTGAACCTCGAAAGACTAGCGGGGGATTTAACACCGGGGAGCTGTTTTTT. It codes for CAISEPRKTSGGFNTGELFF.

This clone came up a few times. The V and J genes are TRBV9 and TRBJ2-2; 7 nucleotides align to TRBD1. The germline V gene encodes CDR1 SGDLS and CDR2 YYNGEE. The CDR3 runs to 16 residues. The J segment lost 9 bases and the V segment lost 0 bases, leaving 11 bases of the junction unmatched. The CDR3 nucleotides read TGTGCCAGCAGCGTAGGGATGGACAGGCTCACTAGGGAGCTGTTTTTT. Protein sequence: CASSVGMDRLTRELFF.

In regard to this clone: Other nucleotide sequences from this sample produce the same CDR3. The chain employs TRBV30 and TRBJ2-5; D gene ambiguous. Germline CDR1 is GTSNPN and CDR2 is SVGIG (reference sequence). V was cut by 0 bases and J by 5 bases, with 4 bases left in between. This CDR3 has 11 residues. CDR3 amino acids: CAWSVTETQYF. The CDR3, as DNA: TGTGCCTGGAGTGTAACCGAGACCCAGTACTTC.

V usage is TRBV27 and J usage is TRBJ1-2, with D possibly being TRBD1 (5 bases). This CDR3 has 16 residues. Germline loops: CDR1 MNHEY, CDR2 SMNVEV (reference sequence). Trimming left V 1 base short and J 8 bases short, with 20 bases between. The CDR3 region has the DNA TGTGCCAGCAGTTTATGGGGGTCACGTGGGGCCCTAGGCTACACCTTC. This translates into CASSLWGSRGALGYTF.

V is TRBV29-1 and J is TRBJ1-1; D is unresolved. V shed 5 bases and J shed 1 base, with 14 bases lying between them. The CDR3 loop spans 14 amino acids. Germline V gene sequence: CDR1 SQVTM, CDR2 ANQGSEA. The CDR3 is CSVLTPQRNTEAFF. The CDR3 nucleotides are TGCAGCGTTCTCACCCCTCAGCGGAACACTGAAGCTTTCTTT.

This clone was counted between two and nine times. This chain joins TRBV7-2 and TRBJ2-7; tentative D call: TRBD1 (5 bases). V was shortened by 2 bases and J by 3 bases, with 17 bases between the two germline ends. This CDR3 comprises 16 residues. The V gene's germline CDR1 is SGHTA and CDR2 FQGNSA. CDR3 DNA sequence: TGTGCCAGCAGCTTAAAATATCAGGGAACCATCTACGAGCAGTACTTC. The encoded protein is CASSLKYQGTIYEQYF.

V is TRBV4-2 and J is TRBJ1-1, with D unclear. Trimming took 3 bases from V and 3 from J, leaving 11 bases between them. CDR1 and CDR2 (germline): LGHNA, YNFKEQ. The CDR3 has 14 residues. CDR3 loop: CASSHRNSDTEAFF. CDR3 DNA: TGTGCCAGCAGCCACCGAAATTCGGACACTGAAGCTTTCTTT.

V and J are TRBV30 and TRBJ1-4; 9 bases are shared with TRBD1. Germline loops: CDR1 GTSNPN, CDR2 SVGIG (reference sequence). This CDR3 is 16 amino acids long. V trimming: 0 bases; J trimming: 4 bases; junction bases outside the gene matches: 6. CDR3 in amino acids: CAWSVFLGQGNEKLFF. The CDR3 DNA follows: TGTGCCTGGAGTGTATTTCTGGGACAGGGTAATGAAAAACTGTTTTTT.

The V gene is TRBV29-1, the J gene TRBJ2-7, with TRBD2 matching over 9 bases. Germline V gene lookup returns CDR1 SQVTM and CDR2 ANQGSEA. V lost 4 bases, J lost 2 bases, and 3 bases stayed unmatched. This CDR3 spans 13 amino acids. The chain's CDR3 is CSVGSGGPYEQYF. DNA of the CDR3: TGCAGCGTTGGTAGCGGGGGACCCTACGAGCAGTACTTC.

A remark on this clone: Other DNA sequences in the sample encode the same CDR3. The chain combines TRBV7-2 with TRBJ2-7; 7 nucleotides line up with TRBD2. This CDR3 region has 14 residues. The V segment lost 2 bases and the J segment 3 bases; nucleotides outside the gene matches: 4. Germline V CDR1 and CDR2: SGHTA, FQGNSA. The CDR3 DNA reads TGTGCCAGCAGCTTAACCAGCGGGGTCTACGAGCAGTACTTC. Protein product: CASSLTSGVYEQYF.

Regarding this clone: The identical CDR3 is also encoded by other nucleotide sequences in the sample. The chain joins TRBV29-1 to TRBJ2-7, with 13 bases matching TRBD2. The ends lost 7 bases at V and 3 bases at J; junction bases unmatched: 3. Germline loops: CDR1 SQVTM, CDR2 ANQGSEA. The CDR3 length is 13 residues. The CDR3: CSARTSGSYEQYF. The CDR3, as DNA: TGCAGCGCCCGGACTAGCGGGAGCTACGAGCAGTACTTC.

The table lists this clone with a few counts. This chain uses TRBV10-3 with TRBJ1-2; the D is unclear. Germline values: CDR1 ENHRY, CDR2 SYGVKD. This CDR3 spans 11 amino acids. Trimming shortened V by 10 bases and J by 8 bases, and 14 bases separated the two germline ends. CDR3: CASTSSGGYTF. The CDR3 DNA reads TGTGCCAGTACGTCTTCGGGCGGCTACACCTTC.

This clone was found once. The chain links TRBV2 to TRBJ1-5; the D is unclear. Trimming took off 7 bases at V and 2 bases at J, with 12 bases between the two ends. This CDR3 contains 14 residues. Germline assignment: CDR1 SNHLY and CDR2 FYNNEI. The CDR3, as DNA: TGTGCCAGCAATCTGGTCGCGGGCAATCAGCCCCAGCATTTT. Its protein is CASNLVAGNQPQHF.

The chain combines TRBV7-3 with TRBJ2-2, with 7 bases that match TRBD1. Germline loops: CDR1 SGHTA, CDR2 FQGTGA. Trimming removed 7 bases from V and 2 bases from J; junction bases left unmatched: 4. The CDR3 runs to 14 residues. The CDR3 loop is CASTRDSNTGELFF. The CDR3 DNA reads TGTGCCAGCACCCGGGACAGTAACACCGGGGAGCTGTTTTTT.

This clone turned up a few times. The chain joins TRBV30 to TRBJ2-3; TRBD1 aligns across 9 bases. Germline CDR1 and CDR2: GTSNPN and SVGIG (reference sequence). With V trimmed by 4 bases and J by 2 bases, 10 bases remained unmatched. CDR3 size: 16 residues. The CDR3 protein is CAWTRDREAVTDTQYF. The CDR3 DNA follows: TGTGCCTGGACCAGGGACAGGGAAGCGGTCACAGATACGCAGTATTTT.

The CDR3: CASSQEYLGRAQYF. The CDR3 nucleotides read TGCGCCAGCAGCCAAGAATATCTCGGGAGGGCCCAGTACTTC. The chain couples TRBV4-3 to TRBJ2-5; TRBD2 agrees at 8 bases. The V segment lost 0 bases and the J segment 9 bases; nucleotides outside the gene matches: 6. The germline gives CDR1 LGHNA, CDR2 YSLEER. The CDR3 loop spans 14 amino acids.

This chain joins TRBV5-6 and TRBJ2-7; D is uncertain. Trimming stripped 0 bases from V and 5 bases from J, with 9 bases between. CDR3 length: 13 residues. CDR1 and CDR2 (germline): SGHDT, YYEEEE. The CDR3 region is CASSLEGRNEQYF. The CDR3 nucleotides read TGTGCCAGCAGCTTGGAAGGCAGGAACGAGCAGTACTTC.

The V call is TRBV9, the J call TRBJ2-7; D is unclear. CDR3 length: 14 amino acids. In germline, CDR1 is SGDLS, CDR2 YYNGEE. Trimming removed 1 base from V and 0 bases from J, with 8 bases in between. The CDR3 here is CASSVQQNSYEQYF. For the CDR3, the DNA is TGTGCCAGCAGCGTACAACAGAACTCCTACGAGCAGTACTTC. The entire variable domain, with the rest obtained from reference TRBV9 and TRBJ2-7, is as follows: DSGVTQTPKHLITATGQRVTLRCSPRSGDLSVYWYQQSLDQGLQFLIQYYNGEERAKGNILERFSAQQFPDLHSELNLSSLELGDSALYFCASSVQQNSYEQYFGPGTRLTVT.

There are a few counts of this clone. The gene calls are TRBV27 and TRBJ2-7; 13 bases agree with TRBD2. After removal of 5 bases from V and 6 bases from J, the junction contained 19 bases not matched to a gene. The CDR3 has 19 amino acids. The germline V gene encodes CDR1 MNHEY and CDR2 SMNVEV (reference sequence). CDR3 sequence (DNA): TGTGCCAGCAGTCCGCCGGGACTAGCGGGGCCCTGGCCCCTGGGCGAGCAGTACTTC. Encoded protein: CASSPPGLAGPWPLGEQYF.